The clone carrying this T cell receptor beta chain showed up many times. Its antigen remains unknown. Trimming took off 8 bases at V and 4 bases at J, with 15 bases between the two ends. From germline, CDR1 is MDHEN and CDR2 SYDVKM. This CDR3 is 13 amino acids long. cDNA molecules carried unique molecular identifiers, and template switching added a universal primer site. From the 5' RACE reads, TCRdb called clonotypes with MiXCR, one entry per CDR3 protein. The table has roughly 690,000 distinct CDR3 sequences, 6.1% seen once; the top ten hold under 2%. This sample is drawn from a study of identical twins. Whole-study findings and limits: The study found that models underestimated out-of-frame TCR alpha sharing in monozygotic twins.

The chain is built from TRBV28 and TRBJ2-7; D unclear. The receptor's source is a man between 18 and 29 years old in good health. Sequenced: naive T cells sorted from blood. CDR3 sequence (DNA): TGTGCCAGCGCATTGGGGTTCCCTTACGAGCAGTACTTC. This sequence encodes CASALGFPYEQYF.